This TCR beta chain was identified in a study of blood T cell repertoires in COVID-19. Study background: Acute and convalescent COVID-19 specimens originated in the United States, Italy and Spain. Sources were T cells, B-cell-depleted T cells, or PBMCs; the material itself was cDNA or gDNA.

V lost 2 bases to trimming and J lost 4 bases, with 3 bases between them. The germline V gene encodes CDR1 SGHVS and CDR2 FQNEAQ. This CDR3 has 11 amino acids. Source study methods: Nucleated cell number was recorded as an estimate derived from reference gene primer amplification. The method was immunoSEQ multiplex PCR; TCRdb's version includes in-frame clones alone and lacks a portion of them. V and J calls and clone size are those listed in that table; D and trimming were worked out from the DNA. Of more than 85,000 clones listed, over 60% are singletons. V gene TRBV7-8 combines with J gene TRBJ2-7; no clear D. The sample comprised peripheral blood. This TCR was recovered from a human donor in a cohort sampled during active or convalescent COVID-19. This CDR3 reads CASSLIYEQYF. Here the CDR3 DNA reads TGTGCCAGCAGCTTAATATACGAGCAGTACTTC.